The sequence of this TCR beta chain was determined in a study of human T cells and chemical hapten exposure. Study context: DPC at 0.01% went onto the upper back in patch tests, read at 6 days. A mostly female patient group had alopecia areata, totalis or universalis.

Documented time point: patch test 1, 2 weeks after DPC sensitization. Documented treatment: therapeutic diphenylcyclopropenone sensitization with weekly scalp DPC. The library tagged individual cDNA molecules with unique molecular identifiers. One entry per CDR3 protein results from TCRdb running MiXCR on the RACE reads. This table holds 350,000 or so distinct CDR3 sequences, roughly 6.9% found once. The specimen was whole blood, collected in connection with sensitization to the hapten diphenylcyclopropenone (DPC). The origin of this receptor is a woman aged 18-29 years with alopecia areata. Some clones in this sample may be carry-over from other donors' samples.

This CDR3 is CASSQGREQFF. DNA of the CDR3: TGTGCCAGCAGCCAGGGTCGGGAGCAGTTCTTC. The chain links TRBV6-2 or TRBV6-3 to TRBJ2-1; maybe TRBD1 (5 bases). The V end was cut by 6 bases, the J end by 10 bases, with 10 bases between. Germline V gene lookup returns CDR1 MNHEY and CDR2 SVGEGT. This CDR3 has 11 amino acids.